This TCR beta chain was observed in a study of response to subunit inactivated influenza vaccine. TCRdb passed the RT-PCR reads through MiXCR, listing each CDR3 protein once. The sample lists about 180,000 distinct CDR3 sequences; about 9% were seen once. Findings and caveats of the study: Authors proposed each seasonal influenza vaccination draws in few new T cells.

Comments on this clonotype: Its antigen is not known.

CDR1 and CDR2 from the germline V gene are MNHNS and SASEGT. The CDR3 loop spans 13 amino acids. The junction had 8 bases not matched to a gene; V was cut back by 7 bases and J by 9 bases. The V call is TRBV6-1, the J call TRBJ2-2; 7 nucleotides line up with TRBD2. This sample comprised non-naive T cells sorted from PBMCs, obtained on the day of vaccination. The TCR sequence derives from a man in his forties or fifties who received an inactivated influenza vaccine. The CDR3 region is CASKGGSVWELFF. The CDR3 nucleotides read TGTGCCAGCAAGGGAGGGAGTGTCTGGGAGCTGTTTTTT.